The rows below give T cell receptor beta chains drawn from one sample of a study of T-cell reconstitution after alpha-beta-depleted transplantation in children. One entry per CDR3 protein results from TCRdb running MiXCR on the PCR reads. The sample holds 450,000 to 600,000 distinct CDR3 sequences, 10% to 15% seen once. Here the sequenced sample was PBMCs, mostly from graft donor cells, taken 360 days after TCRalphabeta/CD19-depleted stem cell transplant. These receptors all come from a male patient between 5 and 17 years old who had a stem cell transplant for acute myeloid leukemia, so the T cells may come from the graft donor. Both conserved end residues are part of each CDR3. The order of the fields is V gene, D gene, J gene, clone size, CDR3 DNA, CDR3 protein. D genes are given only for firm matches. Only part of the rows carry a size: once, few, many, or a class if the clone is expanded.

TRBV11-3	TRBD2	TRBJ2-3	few	TGTGCCAGCAGCCCCCGGGGAGGGAGGCGTGCAGATACGCAGTATTTT	CASSPRGGRRADTQYF
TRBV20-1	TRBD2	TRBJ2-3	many	TGCAGTGCCTCGTTCATGATAGCGGGATCCGGGCCAGATACGCAGTATTTT	CSASFMIAGSGPDTQYF
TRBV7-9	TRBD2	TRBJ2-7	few	TGTGCCAGCAGCCCCGGACTAGCGGTACGCTCCTACGAGCAGTACTTC	CASSPGLAVRSYEQYF
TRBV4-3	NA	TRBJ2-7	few	TGCGCCAGCAGCCGCTTGGGGACGGGCTCGATCTACGAGCAGTACTTC	CASSRLGTGSIYEQYF
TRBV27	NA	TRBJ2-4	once	TGTGCCAGCAGTACCGTTAGGGGAAGAAACATTCAGTACTTC	CASSTVRGRNIQYF
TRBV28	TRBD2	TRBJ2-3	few	TGTGCCAGCAGTTCGCTCCTAGCGGGAGAGACTACAGATACGCAGTATTTT	CASSSLLAGETTDTQYF
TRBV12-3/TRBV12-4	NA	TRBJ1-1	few	TGTGCCAGCAGCCCGGTGAGGGGGGCCGACACTGAAGCTTTCTTT	CASSPVRGADTEAFF
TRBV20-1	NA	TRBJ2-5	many	TGCAGTGCTAGGGTCCAAGAGACCCAGTACTTC	CSARVQETQYF
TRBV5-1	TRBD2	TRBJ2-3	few	TGCGCCAGCAGCAGTTTACTAGCGGGAGTTACCGTCACGGGCACAGATACGCAGTATTTT	CASSSLLAGVTVTGTDTQYF
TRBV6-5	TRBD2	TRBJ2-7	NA	TGTGCCAGCAGTTTGGGGACTAGAAAATCCCCCGCCTACGAGCAGTACTTC	CASSLGTRKSPAYEQYF
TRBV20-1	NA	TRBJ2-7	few	TGCAGTGCTAGACCTCTAGCGAGGACGGGTGGCTACGAGCAGTACTTC	CSARPLARTGGYEQYF
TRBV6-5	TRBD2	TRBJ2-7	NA	TGTGCCAGCAGTTACTCGGGACTAGCGGCGCCCTACGAGCAGTACTTC	CASSYSGLAAPYEQYF
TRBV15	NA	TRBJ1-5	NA	TGTGCCACCAGCAGAGTTCTCAACAGGCAGCCCCAGCATTTT	CATSRVLNRQPQHF
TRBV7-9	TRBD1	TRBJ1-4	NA	TGTGCCAGCAGCCCGGGGACAGGGCCCGATGAAAAACTGTTTTTT	CASSPGTGPDEKLFF
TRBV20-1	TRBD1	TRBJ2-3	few	TGCAGTGCTGGAACCGGGACAGTACTCGCCACAGATACGCAGTATTTT	CSAGTGTVLATDTQYF
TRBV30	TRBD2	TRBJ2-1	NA	TGTGCCTGGAGCGTTGGACTAGCGGGTTCTCAATTC	CAWSVGLAGSQF
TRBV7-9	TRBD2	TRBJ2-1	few	TGTGCCAGCAGCTCCGGGACTAGCGGGAGGTTGCATGAGCAGTTCTTC	CASSSGTSGRLHEQFF
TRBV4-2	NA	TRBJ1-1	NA	TGTGCCAGCAGCCTCTTGGGGTACAGGGACCTGAACACTGAAGCTTTCTTT	CASSLLGYRDLNTEAFF
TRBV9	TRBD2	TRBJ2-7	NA	TGTGCCAGCAGCGTAGCGGGGGGAGGGCCTTACGAGCAGTACTTC	CASSVAGGGPYEQYF
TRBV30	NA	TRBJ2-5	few	TGTGCCTGGAAACTGCAAGAGACCCAGTACTTC	CAWKLQETQYF
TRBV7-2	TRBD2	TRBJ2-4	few	TGTGCCAGCAGCGACGGGACTAGCGGGAGCCTTAACATTCAGTACTTC	CASSDGTSGSLNIQYF
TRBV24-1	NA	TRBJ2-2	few	TGTGCCACCACCGGAGGATCAGGCGGGGAGCTGTTTTTT	CATTGGSGGELFF
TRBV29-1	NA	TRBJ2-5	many	TGCAGCGTTGAAGATCACGTTGGCAGGGCAGAGACCCAGTACTTC	CSVEDHVGRAETQYF
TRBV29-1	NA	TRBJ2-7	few	TGCAGCGTGGTAGTGGGGAGTGGGTTCTACGAGCAGTACTTC	CSVVVGSGFYEQYF
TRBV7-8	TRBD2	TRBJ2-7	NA	TGTGCCATCAGCTCCCGGGGAGCGGGGCTCTACGAGCAGTACTTC	CAISSRGAGLYEQYF
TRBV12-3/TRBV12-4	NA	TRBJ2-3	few	TGTGCCAGCATCCCCGGGATGTGGATGCCCACAGATACGCAGTATTTT	CASIPGMWMPTDTQYF
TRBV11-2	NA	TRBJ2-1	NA	TGTGCCAGCAGCCCCGGGACTGGGGGCATCTTC	CASSPGTGGIF
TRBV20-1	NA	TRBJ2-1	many	TGCAGTGGCCCAAGGCGGAGTCAGAATGAGCAGTTCTTC	CSGPRRSQNEQFF
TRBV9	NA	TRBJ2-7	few	TGTGCCAGCAGCCCCGGCACTGGAATCGTCTCCGACGAGCAGTACTTC	CASSPGTGIVSDEQYF
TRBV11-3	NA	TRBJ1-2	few	TGTGCCAGCAGCTTAGGAGCCTCGGGCTTTTATGGCTACACCTTC	CASSLGASGFYGYTF
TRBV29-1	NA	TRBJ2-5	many	TGCAGCGTTGATCTTTGGGGCGTACAAGAGACCCAGTACTTC	CSVDLWGVQETQYF
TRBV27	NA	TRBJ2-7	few	TGTGCCAGCAGTTTTCCCATCCCACCCGGACCCTATTCCTACGAGCAGTACTTC	CASSFPIPPGPYSYEQYF
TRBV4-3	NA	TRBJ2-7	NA	TGCGCCAGCAGCCAAGATTCAGTCCTAATTCGAGGCGAGCAGTACTTC	CASSQDSVLIRGEQYF
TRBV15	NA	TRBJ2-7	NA	TGTGCCACCGGGGACCCCTACGAGCAGTACTTC	CATGDPYEQYF
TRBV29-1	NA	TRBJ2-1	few	TGCAGCTCTTCCGGGACTCCCTACAATGAGCAGTTCTTC	CSSSGTPYNEQFF
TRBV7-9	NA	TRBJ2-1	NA	TGTGCCAGCAGCTTAATTGTCCAGCTCAATGAGCAGTTCTTC	CASSLIVQLNEQFF
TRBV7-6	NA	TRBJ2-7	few	TGTGCCAGCAGCTCTAAAATCGGCCTATCCGGGAGAGGTTACGAGCAGTACTTC	CASSSKIGLSGRGYEQYF
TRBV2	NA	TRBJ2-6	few	TGTGCCACCGATGGGGGTCCTATTTCCTCTGGGGCCAACGTCCTGACTTTC	CATDGGPISSGANVLTF
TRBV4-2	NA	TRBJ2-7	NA	TGTGCCAGCAGCCAAGAAGGAGGCCCCTACGAGCAGTACTTC	CASSQEGGPYEQYF
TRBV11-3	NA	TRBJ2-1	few	TGTGCCAGCAGCTTTCGTGGGACCAACAATGAGCAGTTCTTC	CASSFRGTNNEQFF
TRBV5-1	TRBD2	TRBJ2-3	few	TGCGCCAGCAGCTCGGGACTAGCGGGAGGTGATAGCACAGATACGCAGTATTTT	CASSSGLAGGDSTDTQYF
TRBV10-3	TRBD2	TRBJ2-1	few	TGTGCCATCAGACTTAGCGGGACCGCCTACAATGAGCAGTTCTTC	CAIRLSGTAYNEQFF
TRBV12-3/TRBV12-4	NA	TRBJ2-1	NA	TGTGCCAGCAGTTCCGCCCCGACCTACAATGAGCAGTTCTTC	CASSSAPTYNEQFF
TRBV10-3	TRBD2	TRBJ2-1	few	TGTGCCATCAGGGATAGCGGGAGGGCCGACAATGAGCAGTTCTTC	CAIRDSGRADNEQFF
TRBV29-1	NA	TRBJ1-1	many	TGCAGCTTGGGGGGTCCTAACACTGAAGCTTTCTTT	CSLGGPNTEAFF
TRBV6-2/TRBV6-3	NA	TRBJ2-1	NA	TGTGCCAGCAGTCTCACTCCACTGAGGAGGGAGTTCTTC	CASSLTPLRREFF
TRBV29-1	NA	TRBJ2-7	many	TGCAGCGTTGACCGAGAGCCAAGGGAAAACCCTTATAGAGGGCAGTACTTC	CSVDREPRENPYRGQYF
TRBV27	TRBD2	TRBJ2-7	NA	TGTGCCTCGGGTAGCGGGATCGGCCGCGGGTCGTACGAGCAGTACTTC	CASGSGIGRGSYEQYF
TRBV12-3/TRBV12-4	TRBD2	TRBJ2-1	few	TGTGCCAGCAGTCCACTAGCGGGAGTACGTGAGCAGTTCTTC	CASSPLAGVREQFF
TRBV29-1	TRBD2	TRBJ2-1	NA	TGCAGCGTCGACCGACTAGCGGAGCTTGAGAATGAGCAGTTCTTC	CSVDRLAELENEQFF